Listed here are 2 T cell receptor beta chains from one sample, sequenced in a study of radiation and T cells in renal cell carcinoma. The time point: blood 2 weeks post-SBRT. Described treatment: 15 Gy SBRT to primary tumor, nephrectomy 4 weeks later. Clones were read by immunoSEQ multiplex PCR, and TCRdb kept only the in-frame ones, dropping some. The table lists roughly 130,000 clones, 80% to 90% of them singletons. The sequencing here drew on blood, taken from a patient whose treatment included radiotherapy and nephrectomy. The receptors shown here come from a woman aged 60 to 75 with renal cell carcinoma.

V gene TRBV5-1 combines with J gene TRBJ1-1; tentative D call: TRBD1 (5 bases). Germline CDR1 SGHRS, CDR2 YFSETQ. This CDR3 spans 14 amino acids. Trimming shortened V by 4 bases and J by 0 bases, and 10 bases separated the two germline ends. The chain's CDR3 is CASSLQDLNTEAFF. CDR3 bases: TGCGCCAGCAGCCTACAGGATTTGAACACTGAAGCTTTCTTT.

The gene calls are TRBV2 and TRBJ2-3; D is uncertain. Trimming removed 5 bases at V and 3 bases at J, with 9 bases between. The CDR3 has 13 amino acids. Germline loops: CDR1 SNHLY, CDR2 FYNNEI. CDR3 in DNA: TGTGCCAGCAGTCAGGACGGGACAGATACGCAGTATTTT. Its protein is CASSQDGTDTQYF.